This T cell receptor (beta chain) originates from a study of blood T cell repertoires in COVID-19 (dated by TCRdb to the early 2020s). Study-wide context: Samples covering the acute and convalescent phases of COVID-19 were provided by collaborators in the United States, Italy and Spain. The material from the prospective study consisted of cDNA or gDNA derived from T cells, B-cell-depleted T cells, or PBMCs. Deeply sampled blood TCRbeta repertoires from subjects exposed to, actively infected with, or recovered from COVID-19 were included in the dataset. The repertoires were released in a freely available public database intended as a resource for research on the immune response to SARS-CoV-2. The samples were drawn from the first 160 participants of the ongoing ImmuneRACE study and from over a thousand subjects provided by 6 global collaborators. Sample metadata almost always included a de-identified subject ID, COVID-19 status, age in years and sex. Where available, HLA class I and class II types were taken from metadata supplied by the sample provider and were not determined by assay-based typing. Summary of the overall study and its limitations: The quantity of clinical and demographic metadata differed by source and by participant and was supplied without curation.

CDR1 and CDR2 are read off the germline V gene as MDHEN and SYDVKM. The CDR3 sequence holds 15 residues, the cysteine and phenylalanine included. The retained sequence is limited to the CDR3, 45 bases, with the frame set at the first base. The V and J ends are trimmed by 5 bases and 2 bases, leaving 16 bases between them. As to this clone: The specificity of this receptor is unknown. Base qualities are missing; no much larger clone stands one base away.

TCRbeta CDR3 regions were amplified from genomic DNA by means of the immunoSEQ Assay, a bias-controlled multiplex PCR. The paper's processing steps were these. The number of nucleated cells in each sample was estimated from the amplification of reference gene primers within the assay. Sequence reads were collapsed and filtered to measure the absolute abundance of every unique TCRbeta CDR3 rearrangement. For each sample, productive Simpson clonality was calculated as the square root of Simpson's diversity index over productive rearrangements. Sourced from immuneACCESS, this table was stored by TCRdb with only in-frame sequences that have V and J called. A share of the clones is absent; for the studies checked, an unresolved V gene accounts for under half, and the remainder has no known explanation. V, J and clone size are taken as reported in that table, and D and trimming were inferred from the DNA itself. The sample profile shows 250,000 to 350,000 clones; 80% to 95% of them were found once. 0.9% to 1.2% of the sample comes from the top ten.

Participants in the prospective study were aged roughly 18 to 100 years, lived in under 30 United States geographic areas, and enrolled through a virtual design. In the prospective study, participants were assigned to cohorts based on the clinical history participants reported in a screening survey and a study questionnaire. ImmuneRACE Cohort 3 recovered participants were defined by two consecutive negative NP/OP PCR tests, healthcare professional clearance, or symptom resolution. Mobile phlebotomists in the prospective study collected whole blood, serum and a nasopharyngeal or oropharyngeal swab from every participant. Additional blood draws and questionnaires over a roughly two-month period could optionally be provided by prospective study participants. Blood samples from the prospective study were shipped frozen or at room temperature prior to DNA extraction.

Recombination joined TRBV28 with TRBJ2-7; TRBD2 is possibly the D segment (6 matching bases). The source is a woman aged 25 to 39 who had recovered from COVID-19. Source material: PBMCs or T cells enriched from blood (not recorded which). DNA sequence: TGTGCCAGCAGTCTTTGGGAGGCAGGGACCTACGAGCAGTACTTC. This sequence encodes CASSLWEAGTYEQYF.